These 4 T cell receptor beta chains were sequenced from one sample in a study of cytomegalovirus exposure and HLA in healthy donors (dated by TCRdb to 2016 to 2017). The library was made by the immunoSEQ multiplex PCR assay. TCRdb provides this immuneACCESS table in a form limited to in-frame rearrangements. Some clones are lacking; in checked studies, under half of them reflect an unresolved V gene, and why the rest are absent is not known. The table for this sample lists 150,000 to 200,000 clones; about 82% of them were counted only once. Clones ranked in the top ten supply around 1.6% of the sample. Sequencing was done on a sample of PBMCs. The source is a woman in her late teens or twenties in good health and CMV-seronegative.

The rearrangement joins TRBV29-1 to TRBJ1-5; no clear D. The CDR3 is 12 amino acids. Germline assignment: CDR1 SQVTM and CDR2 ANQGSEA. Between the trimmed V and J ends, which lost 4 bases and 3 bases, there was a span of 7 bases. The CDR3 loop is CSVGAANQPQHF. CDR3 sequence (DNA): TGCAGCGTTGGGGCAGCCAATCAGCCCCAGCATTTT.

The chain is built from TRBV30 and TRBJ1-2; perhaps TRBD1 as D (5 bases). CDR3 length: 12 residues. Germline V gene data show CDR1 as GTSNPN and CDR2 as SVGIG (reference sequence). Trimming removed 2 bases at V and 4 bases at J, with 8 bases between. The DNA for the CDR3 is TGTGCCTGGAGTCCAGGGTCCTATGGCTACACCTTC. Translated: CAWSPGSYGYTF.

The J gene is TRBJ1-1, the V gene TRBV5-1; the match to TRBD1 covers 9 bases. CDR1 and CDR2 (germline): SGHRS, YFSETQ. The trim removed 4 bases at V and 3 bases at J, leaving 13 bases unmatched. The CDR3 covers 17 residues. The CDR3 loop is CASSRLGQGYSDTEAFF. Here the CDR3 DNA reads TGCGCCAGCAGCCGTCTGGGACAGGGATATAGTGACACTGAAGCTTTCTTT.

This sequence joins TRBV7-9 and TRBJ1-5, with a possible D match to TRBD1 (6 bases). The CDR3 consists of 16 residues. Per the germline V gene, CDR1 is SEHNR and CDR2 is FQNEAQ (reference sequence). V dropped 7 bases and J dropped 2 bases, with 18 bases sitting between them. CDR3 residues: CASTPGVGEGNQPQHF. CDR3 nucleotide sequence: TGTGCCAGCACCCCAGGGGTGGGAGAGGGCAATCAGCCCCAGCATTTT.